This TCR beta chain originates from a study of radiation and T cells in renal cell carcinoma. Study in general: Nephrectomy followed 15 Gy stereotactic body radiation by 4 weeks.

The CDR3 spans 14 residues. Germline V gene data show CDR1 as GTSNPN and CDR2 as SVGIG (reference sequence). V was clipped by 2 bases and J by 5 bases, with 15 bases between them. Time point reported: blood 2 weeks post-SBRT. The treatment: 15 Gy SBRT to primary tumor, nephrectomy 4 weeks later. Serial blood draws occurred at baseline and 2 and 4 weeks post-SBRT. The data were produced by immunoSEQ multiplex PCR, yet TCRdb's version contains in-frame clones alone and is incomplete. Altogether more than 95,000 clones are present, about 81% being singletons, with the ten largest covering 5.8%. The chain links TRBV30 to TRBJ2-5; no firm D call. The source is a man aged 50 to 60 with renal cell carcinoma. Material: blood, obtained from a patient whose treatment included radiotherapy and nephrectomy. The CDR3 is CAWSSGIGRETQYF. CDR3 in DNA: TGTGCCTGGAGTTCCGGTATAGGTAGGGAGACCCAGTACTTC.